This T cell receptor (beta chain) was sequenced during a study of T cell responses to AZD1222 COVID-19 vaccine. As for this clone: What it recognizes is unknown.

Repertoires were generated with immunoSEQ multiplex PCR, while TCRdb's copy carries only in-frame clones and drops some. The table has under 140,000 clones, around 85% seen once. The V end was cut by 2 bases, the J end by 7 bases, with 8 bases between. The germline V gene has CDR1 SEHNR and CDR2 FQNEAQ (reference sequence). This CDR3 is 13 amino acids long. The study, taken as a whole, reports: An increase in Spike-specific TCR breadth and depth was observed after two AZD1222 doses. Seropositive status at baseline applied to only 6 or 7 AZD1222 recipients. CD4 TCRs linked to vaccination spanned spike, dominating at 160-218 and 743-854.

The V gene is TRBV7-9, the J gene TRBJ2-2, with D hard to call. This specimen was peripheral blood, taken on day 0 of AZD1222 vaccination. The receptor was derived from an adult in good health. The CDR3 nucleotides read TGTGCCAGCAGCTTACTGGATGTCGGGGAGCTGTTTTTT. Its translation: CASSLLDVGELFF. The full variable domain, in which reference TRBV7-9 and TRBJ2-2 provide the parts outside the CDR3, is DTGVSQNPRHKITKRGQNVTFRCDPISEHNRLYWYRQTLGQGPEFLTYFQNEAQLEKSRLLSDRFSAERPKGSFSTLEIQRTEQGDSAMYLCASSLLDVGELFFGEGSRLTVL.